This T cell receptor beta chain was documented in a study of chemoradiotherapy in HPV16-positive cancers. For the study at large: Candidate HPV-specific clones and shared TCR motifs came from a couple of HPV16-positive patients. General study results and limits: Candidate HPV-specific clones and E7-related TCR motifs grew in tumor during treatment. For HPV16-positive patients, expanding HPV-responsive T cells associated with longer recurrence-free survival.

The CDR3 is made up of 20 amino acids. V lost 1 base to trimming and J lost 1 base, with 24 bases between them. Turning to this clone: Its cognate antigen is unknown.

Sequenced by immunoSEQ multiplex PCR; TCRdb stores in-frame clones only, minus some. The sample lists approximately 7,000 clones, approximately 79% occurring once. The chain has TRBV5-3 and TRBJ1-5; no reliable D call. TRBV5-3 is an open reading frame, and its role is uncertain. The receptor was isolated from a human donor with HPV-associated anogenital cancer. The specimen was tumor tissue, collected from a patient who underwent chemoradiotherapy. The CDR3 DNA reads as TGTGCCAGAAGCTTGCCCGCTTTTAGAGGGAAAGAAGGAAGCAATCAGCCCCAGCATTTT. Protein product: CARSLPAFRGKEGSNQPQHF.